The T cell receptor (beta chain) described here comes from a study of shared clonotypes between healthy human individuals (dated by TCRdb to between 2020 and 2021). Looking at the study overall: Two women and a few men aged 18 to 49 years were included in the cohort. The study deeply sequenced blood TCR repertoires of five healthy adults to estimate repertoire size and the extent of clonotype sharing between individuals. Libraries were prepared and TCR repertoires were sequenced by different laboratories using diverse techniques, in order to increase sequencing depth and limit assay-specific biases. Per donor, leukapheresis produced somewhere between about 0.85 and 8.9 billion PBMCs. For each donor, CD4 naive and CD4 memory were each run on three plates, CD8 naive on two plates, and CD8 memory on one plate. The research as a whole found: Because the study included only a small number of donors, the genetic and exposure-history diversity represented was limited. Estimated clonotype richness was generally larger for naive than for memory subsets. Pairwise subsampling indicated that sequencing depth was expected to affect the degree of clonotype sharing among donors. Sampling was limited to blood, and TCR repertoires in tissue likely differ from TCR repertoires in blood. Sharing across a handful of donors was observed for about 5% of naive CD4, 3% to 3.5% of naive CD8, around 2.5% of memory CD4, and roughly 0.4% of memory CD8 clonotypes. Rarefaction of sorted-subset datasets indicated incomplete sequencing despite the large sequencing depth. Compared with non-shared clonotypes, clonotypes shared by all four sorted-subset donors had higher generation probabilities.

CDR1 and CDR2, per the germline V gene, are MGHDK and SYGVNS. The CDR3 spans 16 residues, from the cysteine through the phenylalanine. The kept DNA is CDR3 alone, 48 bases in frame from the first base. Here V drops 6 bases and J drops 10 bases, and the junction holds 16 bases not matched to any gene. Using the deep immunoSEQ assay, multiplex PCR amplified TCR CDR3 regions from genomic DNA. Extracted genomic DNA from each cell subset was spread evenly across all wells of several immunoSEQ 96-well plates, with each plate serving as a replicate. For sorted subsets, each replicate PCR was loaded with about 200 ng genomic DNA, equivalent to 32,000 or so T cell genomes. Purified libraries were measured with a Qubit 3.0 fluorometer, size-checked on a Bioanalyzer 2100, and measured again with the KAPA Library Quantification kit. Each immunoSEQ 96-well plate was sequenced on its own single-read 150-cycle Illumina NextSeq 550 flow cell. Turning to the authors' computational methods: The immunoSEQ output contained only junctional sequences without quality scores, so filtering could not match that applied to full-length reads. To assign V/J genes and CDR3, sequences were annotated against IMGT germline references using PyIR, a Python wrapper for IgBLAST v1.9. Reads were removed for weak V/J assignments (E-value above 1e-6), missing CDR3, stop codons, out-of-frame junctions, or ambiguous translated residues. V3J clonotypes were defined as sequences sharing the same inferred V gene, J gene, and CDR3 amino acid sequence. The percentage overlap between two repertoires was calculated by dividing the number of shared unique clonotypes by the size of the smaller repertoire. Richness of each repertoire was evaluated using RTK rarefaction, the Chao1 estimator, and Recon v2.1 estimates of unobserved clonotypes. Generation probabilities for all TCRbeta clonotypes obtained by the gDNA method from a handful of donors were computed using OLGA. Imported from immuneACCESS, the table was reduced by TCRdb to in-frame sequences with V and J called. These copies leave out some clones; in studies compared against another copy, an unresolved V gene accounts for under half, and the cause of the remainder is not known. V, J and clone size derive from that table, while D and trimming were established from the DNA sequence. The sample records about 1.5 million clones, over 95% of which are singletons. The ten largest make up roughly 1.2% of the sample.

As regards this clone: No cognate antigen has been identified for it. No qualities accompany the bases; no much larger clone lies one base away.

The donors were healthy, HIV-negative adults who had no recently reported acute infections or vaccinations. Every donor was a Caucasian adult residing in Nashville, Tennessee, USA. Magnetic negative selection was used to enrich CD4+ T cells, after which naive cells were positively selected on CD45RA and the negative fraction became the memory subset. Blood was obtained by leukapheresis, after which PBMCs were separated by Ficoll-Histopaque density gradient centrifugation and cryopreserved in liquid nitrogen vapor phase. Analytical flow cytometry was used to check the purity and quantity of each magnetically sorted T cell population. Each sorted fraction had its genomic DNA isolated and then quantified by UV absorbance on a Nanodrop 2000c.

The chain is assembled from TRBV25-1 and TRBJ1-1, and 11 junction bases match TRBD1. This receptor was taken from a young man in good health. The sample consisted of naive CD4+ T cells sorted from blood. Explained via the paper, the cell subset or site label denotes: CD45RA+ positively selected. In nucleotides, the sequence is TGTGCCAGCAGACGAAACTCCGGGACAGGGGGTTCCGGAGCTTTCTTT. It is translated as CASRRNSGTGGSGAFF.